Each of the 20 T cell receptor beta chains below was sequenced from the same sample in a study of blood T cell repertoires in COVID-19. Using immunoSEQ multiplex PCR, the repertoire was profiled, and TCRdb retains in-frame clones only, with some absent. The sample has 150,000 or so clones, around nine tenths seen once. Sequencing was done on a sample of peripheral blood. The receptors stem from a man between 45 and 60 years old with acute or convalescent COVID-19.

The chain employs TRBV6-1 and TRBJ2-7, with unresolved D. This CDR3 region has 14 residues. Germline loops: CDR1 MNHNS, CDR2 SASEGT. V lost 0 bases to trimming and J lost 1 base, with 7 bases between them. CDR3 protein: CASSEAPGSYEQYV. The CDR3 coding sequence is TGTGCCAGCAGTGAAGCCCCCGGTTCCTACGAGCAGTACGTC.

The rearrangement links TRBV28 to TRBJ1-2; the match to TRBD1 covers 7 bases. The CDR3 is 15 amino acids. V was pared by 6 bases and J by 3 bases, with 10 bases of the junction left unmatched. Germline CDR1 and CDR2: MDHEN and SYDVKM. Here the CDR3 DNA reads TGTGCCAGCAGCGAAGCAACAGGGGCCCACTATGGCTACACCTTC. Residues: CASSEATGAHYGYTF.

This chain links TRBV7-9 with TRBJ2-7; 8 bases match TRBD2. The germline CDR1 and CDR2 sequences are SEHNR and FQNEAQ (reference sequence). V lost 1 base and J lost 4; bases outside the gene matches: 6. The CDR3 consists of 15 residues. The CDR3 DNA sequence: TGTGCCAGCAGCTTAGAGACGGGAGGGCCTTACGAGCAGTACTTC. This encodes CASSLETGGPYEQYF. Looking up the rest from reference TRBV7-9 and TRBJ2-7 gives the full variable domain: DTGVSQNPRHKITKRGQNVTFRCDPISEHNRLYWYRQTLGQGPEFLTYFQNEAQLEKSRLLSDRFSAERPKGSFSTLEIQRTEQGDSAMYLCASSLETGGPYEQYFGPGTRLTVT.

The chain has TRBV9 and TRBJ1-2; 12 nucleotides match TRBD1. The CDR3 runs to 15 residues. J gave up 5 bases and V 0 bases, and 2 bases lay outside the gene matches. Germline V gene lookup returns CDR1 SGDLS and CDR2 YYNGEE. This CDR3 reads CASSVGGQGAYGYTF. The CDR3 DNA reads TGTGCCAGCAGCGTAGGGGGACAGGGGGCATATGGCTACACCTTC.

This sequence joins TRBV28 and TRBJ2-3, with D perhaps matching TRBD1 (6 bases). The CDR3 contains 15 residues. CDR1 is MDHEN, CDR2 SYDVKM, per germline. The V gene lost 6 bases and the J gene lost 4 bases, with 17 bases spanning the gap. The CDR3 sequence is CASRRAGVSADTQYF. DNA of the CDR3: TGTGCCAGCAGGCGGGCAGGGGTCTCCGCAGATACGCAGTATTTT.

This clone was counted once. This chain uses TRBV19 with TRBJ2-7; D possibly corresponds to TRBD1 (5 bases). CDR3 length: 14 residues. V was pared by 1 base and J by 3 bases, with 10 bases between. Germline CDR1 reads LNHDA; CDR2 reads SQIVND (reference sequence). The CDR3 protein is CASSIGPGNYEQYF. In DNA form, the CDR3 reads TGTGCCAGTAGTATAGGTCCAGGGAACTACGAGCAGTACTTC.

J is TRBJ2-3 and V is TRBV27, with 10 bases lining up with TRBD2. The CDR3 has 16 amino acids. CDR1 is MNHEY and CDR2 is SMNVEV in the germline V gene (reference sequence). V lost 3 bases to trimming and J lost 5 bases; unmatched junction nucleotides: 8. CDR3 loop: CASSLGRTSGKDTQYF. The CDR3 DNA sequence: TGTGCCAGCAGTTTGGGAAGGACTAGCGGAAAAGATACGCAGTATTTT.

The chain carries TRBV6-5 and TRBJ2-4; weak D call: TRBD1 (5 bases). The germline gives CDR1 MNHEY, CDR2 SVGAGI. The V gene lost 5 bases and the J gene lost 7 bases, with 15 bases spanning the gap. This CDR3 contains 14 residues. The CDR3 sequence: CASSLNRGNNIQYF. CDR3 bases: TGTGCCAGCAGTCTTAATAGGGGCAATAACATTCAGTACTTC.

This clone was counted once. The rearrangement joins TRBV2 to TRBJ2-1; the D is unclear. The CDR3 extends over 13 amino acids. The V end lost 0 bases, the J end lost 13 bases, and 13 bases lay between the germline ends. In germline, CDR1 is SNHLY, CDR2 FYNNEI. In DNA, the CDR3 is TGTGCCAGCAGTGAAGCGGGTAGAGGAGTCCAGTTCTTC. Its translation is CASSEAGRGVQFF.

The CDR3 loop is CASSKLGANTDTQYF. The DNA for the CDR3 is TGTGCCAGCAGCAAATTGGGGGCCAACACAGATACGCAGTATTTT. The chain joins TRBV28 to TRBJ2-3, with D possibly TRBD1 on 6 matching bases. This CDR3 comprises 15 residues. CDR1 and CDR2 (germline): MDHEN, SYDVKM. The V end lost 6 bases, the J end lost 2 bases, and 15 bases lay between the germline ends.

The chain's CDR3 is CASSPLVASGGAHEQFF. CDR3 coding DNA: TGTGCCAGCAGCCCCCTGGTGGCCAGCGGGGGGGCCCATGAGCAGTTCTTC. V is TRBV7-3 and J is TRBJ2-1; TRBD2 agrees at 10 bases. The CDR3 covers 17 residues. V trimming: 5 bases; J trimming: 8 bases; junction bases outside the gene matches: 15. CDR1 and CDR2 (germline): SGHTA, FQGTGA.

The chain has TRBV27 and TRBJ1-1, with D tentatively TRBD1 (5 bases). The germline gives CDR1 MNHEY, CDR2 SMNVEV (reference sequence). The CDR3 extends over 14 amino acids. Trimming removed 0 bases from V and 5 bases from J, with 10 bases in between. The CDR3 reads CASSLSSGWTEAFF. The DNA of the CDR3 is TGTGCCAGCAGTTTATCGTCAGGGTGGACTGAAGCTTTCTTT.

The V and J genes are TRBV19 and TRBJ1-5; 10 nucleotides align to TRBD1. Germline V CDR1 and CDR2: LNHDA, SQIVND (reference sequence). J lost 2 bases, V lost 6 bases, and 7 bases had no gene match. There are 16 residues in the CDR3. This CDR3 is CASRLKGTGGNQPQHF. CDR3 bases: TGTGCCAGTAGGCTTAAAGGGACAGGGGGCAATCAGCCCCAGCATTTT.

J is TRBJ1-2 and V is TRBV12-3 or TRBV12-4; no reliable D call. Trimming left V 10 bases short and J 5 bases short, with 11 bases between. This CDR3 comprises 11 residues. The CDR3 sequence is CAIHQKYGYTF. CDR3 coding DNA: TGTGCCATTCACCAGAAATATGGCTACACCTTC.

This rearrangement joins TRBV11-3 to TRBJ2-5, with a tentative D call TRBD1 (5 bases). Germline V gene lookup returns CDR1 SGHNT and CDR2 YENEEA. CDR3 size: 13 residues. Trimming pared 5 bases from V and 2 bases from J, leaving 9 bases between. DNA of the CDR3: TGTGCCAGCAGCATCAGGGCTCAAGAGACCCAGTACTTC. Its translation: CASSIRAQETQYF.

This chain links TRBV27 with TRBJ2-7; TRBD1 matches 9 bases. The V and J ends lost 3 bases and 3 bases, in that order; junction bases with no gene match: 3. The CDR3 runs 14 residues. The germline V gene encodes CDR1 MNHEY and CDR2 SMNVEV (reference sequence). Here the CDR3 reads CASSFWDRVYEQYF. The CDR3 coding sequence is TGTGCCAGCAGTTTCTGGGACAGGGTCTACGAGCAGTACTTC.

The gene calls are TRBV28 and TRBJ1-6; D is unclear. Trimming shortened V by 4 bases and J by 3 bases, and 7 bases separated the two germline ends. The germline CDR1 and CDR2 sequences are MDHEN and SYDVKM. The CDR3 is made up of 14 amino acids. CDR3 loop: CASSSNSYNSPLHF. The CDR3 bases are TGTGCCAGCAGTTCTAACAGCTATAATTCACCCCTCCACTTT.

This chain links TRBV29-1 with TRBJ2-1, with 8 nucleotides matching TRBD1. This CDR3 has 13 amino acids. Germline loops: CDR1 SQVTM, CDR2 ANQGSEA. The V and J ends lost 7 bases and 10 bases, in that order; junction bases with no gene match: 12. CDR3 residues: CSASRGQGLEQFF. The CDR3 DNA follows: TGCAGCGCCTCGCGCGGACAGGGCCTCGAGCAGTTCTTC.

The rearrangement links TRBV2 to TRBJ2-5; the match to TRBD2 covers 10 bases. The V and J ends lost 4 bases and 4 bases, in that order; junction bases with no gene match: 3. The CDR3 has 14 amino acids. The germline gives CDR1 SNHLY, CDR2 FYNNEI. Here the CDR3 DNA reads TGTGCCAGCAGTGCCCGACTAGCGGGAGAGACCCAGTACTTC. Residues: CASSARLAGETQYF. Supplemented by reference TRBV2 and TRBJ2-5, the full variable domain reads EPEVTQTPSHQVTQMGQEVILRCVPISNHLYFYWYRQILGQKVEFLVSFYNNEISEKSEIFDDQFSVERPDGSNFTLKIRSTKLEDSAMYFCASSARLAGETQYFGPGTRLLVL.

V is TRBV6-5 and J is TRBJ1-5; 7 bases line up with TRBD1. The CDR3 contains 15 residues. The V segment lost 5 bases and the J segment 3 bases; nucleotides outside the gene matches: 7. Germline values: CDR1 MNHEY, CDR2 SVGAGI. The CDR3 loop reads CASSRQGTTNQPQHF. The CDR3 nucleotides are TGTGCCAGCAGTCGACAGGGAACAACCAATCAGCCCCAGCATTTT.